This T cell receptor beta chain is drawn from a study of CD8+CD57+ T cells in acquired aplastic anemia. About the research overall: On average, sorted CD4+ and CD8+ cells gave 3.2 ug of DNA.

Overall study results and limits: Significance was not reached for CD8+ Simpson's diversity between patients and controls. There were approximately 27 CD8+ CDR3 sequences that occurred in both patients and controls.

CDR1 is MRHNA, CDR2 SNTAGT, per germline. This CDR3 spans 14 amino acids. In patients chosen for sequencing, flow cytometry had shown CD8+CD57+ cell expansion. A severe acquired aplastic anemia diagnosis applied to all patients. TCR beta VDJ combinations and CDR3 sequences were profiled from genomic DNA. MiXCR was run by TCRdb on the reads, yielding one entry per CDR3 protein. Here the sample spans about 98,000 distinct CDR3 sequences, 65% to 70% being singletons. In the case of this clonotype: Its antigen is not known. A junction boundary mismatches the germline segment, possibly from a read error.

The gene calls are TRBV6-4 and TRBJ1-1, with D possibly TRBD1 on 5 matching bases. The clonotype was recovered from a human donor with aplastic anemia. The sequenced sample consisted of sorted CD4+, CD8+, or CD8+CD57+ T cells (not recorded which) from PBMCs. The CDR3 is CASSRGRVKTEAFF. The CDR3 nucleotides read TGTGCCAGCAGCCGGGGCAGGGTGAAGACTGAAGCTTTCTTT.